A single sample gave rise to the 20 T cell receptor beta chains below, sequenced in a study of T cells after yellow fever vaccination. TCRdb re-called the 5' RACE reads through MiXCR, storing one row per CDR3 protein. The profile shows 450,000 to 600,000 distinct CDR3 sequences, around 17% of them singletons. Sequenced here: PBMCs, sampled 5 to 6 days after the first yellow fever vaccination. The receptors were gathered from a man younger than 30 who received the YFV17D yellow fever vaccine.

The CDR3 DNA is TGTGCCAGCAGTTACTATGGAGGAATGAACACTGAAGCTTTCTTT. Encoded protein: CASSYYGGMNTEAFF. The chain employs TRBV6-2 or TRBV6-3 and TRBJ1-1; D unclear. The CDR3 is made up of 15 amino acids. V lost 1 base and J 0 bases, leaving 9 bases between the germline ends. The germline CDR1 and CDR2 sequences are MNHEY and SVGEGT.

The chain employs TRBV12-3 or TRBV12-4 and TRBJ2-3, with 10 positions matching TRBD2. The ends lost 4 bases at V and 6 bases at J; junction bases unmatched: 10. The CDR3 runs to 16 residues. The DNA for the CDR3 is TGTGCCAGCAGTTGGGGAGCGGGGGGGCCAGGGGATACGCAGTATTTT. This gives the protein CASSWGAGGPGDTQYF.

The gene calls are TRBV3-1 and TRBJ1-2; D gene ambiguous. Germline V gives CDR1 LGHDT, CDR2 YNNKEL (reference sequence). Trimming removed 3 bases from V and 1 base from J, with 6 bases in between. The CDR3 is 13 amino acids. The CDR3 reads CASSHQDNYGYTF. Written as DNA, the CDR3 is TGTGCCAGCAGCCATCAGGATAACTATGGCTACACCTTC.

Only a few counts were recorded for this clonotype. The chain joins TRBV2 to TRBJ2-3, with 8 nucleotides matching TRBD2. The CDR3 contains 15 residues. V was pared by 6 bases and J by 5 bases, with 10 bases of the junction left unmatched. The germline V gene has CDR1 SNHLY and CDR2 FYNNEI. As DNA, the CDR3 is TGTGCCAGCAGAGGACTAGCTATGACACTAGATACGCAGTATTTT. Its protein product is CASRGLAMTLDTQYF.

This clonotype was seen only a few times. CDR3 bases: TGTGCCAGCTCACCGTGGACGGGGAATCAGCCCCAGCATTTT. This gives the protein CASSPWTGNQPQHF. The chain carries TRBV18 and TRBJ1-5; D is uncertain. The CDR3 loop spans 14 amino acids. With 3 bases removed from V and 4 bases from J, the gap between germline ends came to 10 bases. The germline gives CDR1 KGHSH, CDR2 LQKENI. The full variable domain, completed using reference TRBV18 and TRBJ1-5, is NAGVMQNPRHLVRRRGQEARLRCSPMKGHSHVYWYRQLPEEGLKFMVYLQKENIIDESGMPKERFSAEFPKEGPSILRIQQVVRGDSAAYFCASSPWTGNQPQHFGDGTRLSIL.

This clonotype showed up just a few times. The V gene is TRBV6-5, the J gene TRBJ2-5, with D perhaps given as TRBD1 or TRBD2 (7 bases each). The V end was cut by 6 bases, the J end by 7 bases, with 15 bases between. Germline CDR1 and CDR2: MNHEY and SVGAGI. The CDR3 spans 13 residues. In DNA form, the CDR3 reads TGTGCCAGCAGATTACAGGGGAGGGGGACCCAGTACTTC. Its translation is CASRLQGRGTQYF.

The rearrangement uses TRBV5-4 and TRBJ2-7; TRBD1 is a possible D gene (5 bases). The ends were cut back, 2 bases at V and 4 bases at J, with 16 bases in the middle. Germline V gene lookup returns CDR1 SGHNT and CDR2 YYREEE (reference sequence). The CDR3 is 15 amino acids. The CDR3 sequence is CASSLPQRTYYEQYV. The CDR3 DNA follows: TGTGCCAGCAGCTTACCACAACGGACATATTACGAGCAGTACGTC.

This rearrangement joins TRBV7-9 to TRBJ1-4; D ambiguous. The CDR3 is 14 amino acids. Trimming cost V 4 bases and J 10 bases, with 16 bases left between them. Germline V lookup: CDR1 SEHNR, CDR2 FQNEAQ (reference sequence). This CDR3 is CASSSQGGVGKLFF. Here the CDR3 DNA reads TGTGCCAGCAGCTCCCAAGGCGGGGTTGGAAAACTGTTTTTT.

This clonotype has ten or more counts. V and J are TRBV27 and TRBJ2-7; 10 bases are shared with TRBD2. CDR1 MNHEY and CDR2 SMNVEV come from the germline V gene (reference sequence). The CDR3 totals 14 residues. V lost 3 bases, J lost 1 base, and 0 bases stayed unmatched. CDR3 nucleotides: TGTGCCAGCAGTTTTAGCGGGGGGTCCTACGAGCAGTACTTC. This translates into CASSFSGGSYEQYF.

The chain couples TRBV7-6 to TRBJ2-3, with TRBD2 identical over 8 bases. CDR1 is SGHVS and CDR2 is FNYEAQ in the germline V gene. CDR3 size: 16 residues. V trimming: 4 bases; J trimming: 7 bases; junction bases outside the gene matches: 13. CDR3: CASSSKAGAGGYTQYF. CDR3 DNA: TGTGCCAGCAGCTCAAAAGCGGGGGCCGGCGGTTATACGCAGTATTTT.

For the CDR3, the DNA is TGTGCCAGCAGCTTAGCTAGGGGTCAGCCCGAGGCACCCCTCCACTTT. Protein sequence: CASSLARGQPEAPLHF. The rearrangement uses TRBV7-2 and TRBJ1-6; TRBD1 might be the D (5 bases). Germline V gives CDR1 SGHTA, CDR2 FQGNSA. With 0 bases removed from V and 11 bases from J, the gap between germline ends came to 17 bases. The CDR3 is 16 amino acids.

V usage is TRBV7-6 and J usage is TRBJ2-3; 8 bases line up with TRBD2. After removal of 3 bases from V and 2 bases from J, the junction contained 13 bases not matched to a gene. CDR1 and CDR2 (germline): SGHVS, FNYEAQ. The CDR3 consists of 18 residues. Written as DNA, the CDR3 is TGTGCCAGCAGCTTTTCGGGTGGCGGGGGGAAACTCACAGATACGCAGTATTTT. The encoded protein is CASSFSGGGGKLTDTQYF.

This clonotype has a handful of counts. The chain couples TRBV6-5 to TRBJ1-5, with D perhaps matching TRBD1 (6 bases). V shed 4 bases and J shed 2 bases, with 15 bases lying between them. There are 16 residues in the CDR3. Germline values: CDR1 MNHEY, CDR2 SVGAGI. CDR3 amino acids: CASSSPGTPGNQPQHF. The CDR3 nucleotides are TGTGCCAGCAGTTCCCCCGGGACACCGGGCAATCAGCCCCAGCATTTT.

V is TRBV3-1 and J is TRBJ1-2; 7 positions agree with TRBD1. V shed 4 bases and J 5 bases; nucleotides not matched to a gene: 7. CDR3 size: 14 residues. Germline V gene lookup returns CDR1 LGHDT and CDR2 YNNKEL (reference sequence). In nucleotides, the CDR3 is TGTGCCAGCAGCCGTTGGGAGGGGGCTTATGGCTACACCTTC. It encodes CASSRWEGAYGYTF.

The chain is built from TRBV9 and TRBJ1-5; D unresolved. Germline V lookup: CDR1 SGDLS, CDR2 YYNGEE. There are 15 residues in the CDR3. The V end was cut by 4 bases, the J end by 2 bases, with 13 bases between. The CDR3 region is CASSPGLTGNQPQHF. The CDR3 DNA reads TGTGCCAGCAGCCCCGGTCTGACGGGCAATCAGCCCCAGCATTTT.

This clonotype was counted only a few times. The chain recombines TRBV6-1 with TRBJ1-2, with 11 bases matching TRBD1. The V gene's germline CDR1 is MNHNS and CDR2 SASEGT. V was pared by 6 bases and J by 3 bases, with 3 bases of the junction left unmatched. CDR3 length: 14 amino acids. CDR3 coding DNA: TGTGCCAGCAGGGGACAGGGGGGATACTATGGCTACACCTTC. Protein: CASRGQGGYYGYTF.

This clonotype was counted only a few times. The chain couples TRBV6-5 to TRBJ2-3; maybe TRBD2 (5 bases). There are 13 residues in the CDR3. Germline CDR1 reads MNHEY; CDR2 reads SVGAGI. Trimming cost V 4 bases and J 5 bases, with 10 bases left between them. The CDR3 nucleotides are TGTGCCAGCAGTTCACCGAGCGGAGATACGCAGTATTTT. Protein product: CASSSPSGDTQYF.

The chain is built from TRBV7-6 and TRBJ2-5, with D perhaps TRBD1 (6 bases). Germline loops: CDR1 SGHVS, CDR2 FNYEAQ. The CDR3 has 14 amino acids. V lost 8 bases and J lost 2, with 15 bases in between. Here the CDR3 DNA reads TGTGCCAGCGGGCACCAGGGGATTCAAGAGACCCAGTACTTC. Translated: CASGHQGIQETQYF. The full variable domain, its missing parts supplied by reference TRBV7-6 and TRBJ2-5, is GAGVSQSPRYKVTKRGQDVALRCDPISGHVSLYWYRQALGQGPEFLTYFNYEAQQDKSGLPNDRFSAERPEGSISTLTIQRTEQRDSAMYRCASGHQGIQETQYFGPGTRLLVL.

In this sample, this clonotype turned up a few times. The chain carries TRBV6-2 or TRBV6-3 and TRBJ2-2; possible D gene TRBD1, 5 bases. The CDR3 sequence is 15 residues long. V was shortened by 1 base and J by 7 bases, with 13 bases between the two germline ends. CDR1 is MNHEY and CDR2 is SVGEGT in the germline V gene. CDR3 sequence: CASSYLPGSVGELFF. The CDR3 coding sequence is TGTGCCAGCAGTTACTTGCCAGGGTCTGTCGGGGAGCTGTTTTTT.

This clonotype has only a few counts. CDR3 in DNA: TGCGCCAGCAGCCAAGGAGGAATCAGGGGAGGCACCTATAATTCACCCCTCCACTTT. Translated, it gives CASSQGGIRGGTYNSPLHF. The genes are TRBV4-1 and TRBJ1-6; D perhaps matches TRBD1 (6 bases). The CDR3 spans 19 residues. The V gene's germline CDR1 is MGHRA and CDR2 YSYEKL. Deletions cut 1 base from V and 2 bases from J, with 18 bases between.